This TCR beta chain was documented in a study of shared clonotypes between healthy human individuals. Study in general: Researchers drew samples from two women and three men aged 18 to 49. For every donor, three CD4 naive, three CD4 memory, two CD8 naive and one CD8 memory plates were used.

The CDR3 is made up of 15 amino acids. Germline values: CDR1 SGHVS, CDR2 FNYEAQ. Trimming took 0 bases from V and 5 from J, leaving 14 bases between them. As regards this clone: Antigen: not known.

Only CD45RO-negative cells positively selected for CCR7 counted as naive CD8 cells, so terminally differentiated effector memory CD45RA+ cells were excluded. Authors' data handling: Junction-only immunoSEQ sequences carried no quality scores, so filtering differed. Using immunoSEQ multiplex PCR, the repertoire was profiled, and TCRdb retains in-frame clones only, with some absent. Clone size and V and J calls were adopted from that table, with D and trimming inferred from the DNA. Among just over 2,000,000 clones, about 95% were seen once, and the ten largest hold about 1.1%. Findings and caveats of the study: Sorted-subset sequencing was shown by rarefaction to be incomplete despite large depth.

The chain carries TRBV7-6 and TRBJ2-7, with D perhaps matching TRBD1 or TRBD2 (6 bases each). The receptor comes from a man younger than 35 in good health. Sequenced material: naive CD8+ T cells sorted from blood. The CDR3 loop is CASSLATGGADEQYF. DNA for the CDR3: TGTGCCAGCAGCTTAGCAACCGGGGGCGCGGACGAGCAGTACTTC.